Shown below are 27 T cell receptor beta chains from a single sample sequenced in a study of T-cell memory formation after mild COVID-19. TCRdb analysed the 5' RACE reads with MiXCR anew, one entry per CDR3 protein. The data contain fewer than 60,000 distinct CDR3 sequences, roughly a quarter of them seen just once; the ten biggest clones take up about two fifths. Sequencing was done on a sample of PBMCs or a T cell subset sorted from them (not recorded which). The receptors were gathered from a man aged 18 to 29 who had mild COVID-19 (a few samples of this study predate the infection). Cell type and time point are not known.

This clonotype was seen a handful of times. The chain joins TRBV7-9 to TRBJ1-2; D is perhaps TRBD1 (5 bases). This CDR3 has 15 amino acids. Germline values: CDR1 SEHNR, CDR2 FQNEAQ (reference sequence). Trimming left V 6 bases short and J 2 bases short, with 16 bases between. In DNA, the CDR3 is TGTGCCAGCAGAGCAGGGTGGGAGCAAAACTATGGCTACACCTTC. As protein: CASRAGWEQNYGYTF.

This clonotype was recorded a few times. The rearrangement uses TRBV19 and TRBJ1-1, with D perhaps matching TRBD1 (5 bases). The CDR3 spans 13 residues. Germline CDR1 reads LNHDA; CDR2 reads SQIVND (reference sequence). Between the trimmed V and J ends, which lost 5 bases and 5 bases, there was a span of 12 bases. The CDR3 DNA reads TGTGCCAGTAGTTGGGACCAGAGGACTGAAGCTTTCTTT. Residues: CASSWDQRTEAFF.

The chain recombines TRBV6-1 with TRBJ2-7; possibly TRBD1 for D (6 bases). The germline V and J ends were trimmed by 4 bases and 4 bases, with 11 bases remaining between them. This CDR3 has 13 amino acids. The V gene's germline CDR1 is MNHNS and CDR2 SASEGT. The CDR3: CASSALGGYEQYV. CDR3 DNA: TGTGCCAGCAGTGCTCTAGGGGGATACGAGCAGTACGTC.

This chain uses TRBV24-1 with TRBJ2-1; 12 bases line up with TRBD1. V lost 10 bases, J lost 9 bases, and 6 bases stayed unmatched. The germline CDR1 and CDR2 sequences are KGHDR and SFDVKD. The CDR3 is made up of 13 amino acids. The CDR3 protein is CATAGQGAGEQFF. The DNA of the CDR3 is TGTGCCACTGCGGGACAGGGGGCTGGTGAGCAGTTCTTC.

This clonotype occurred a few times. The chain joins TRBV27 to TRBJ2-1, with unresolved D. CDR1 MNHEY and CDR2 SMNVEV come from the germline V gene (reference sequence). V lost 3 bases and J lost 9, with 9 bases in between. This CDR3 is 12 amino acids long. CDR3 residues: CASSFFRSEQFF. The CDR3 nucleotides read TGTGCCAGCAGTTTTTTTCGGAGTGAGCAGTTCTTC.

The CDR3 spells CASSQERGGGTDTQYF. The CDR3, as DNA: TGCGCCAGCAGCCAGGAGCGGGGGGGAGGTACAGATACGCAGTATTTT. The V and J genes are TRBV4-3 and TRBJ2-3; 10 nucleotides align to TRBD2. There are 16 residues in the CDR3. Germline V gene lookup returns CDR1 LGHNA and CDR2 YSLEER. J lost 3 bases, V lost 3 bases, and 6 bases had no gene match.

This clonotype was seen only a few times. The V gene is TRBV11-2, the J gene TRBJ2-5, with TRBD1 matching over 7 bases. In germline, CDR1 is SGHAT, CDR2 FQNNGV. J gave up 2 bases and V 5 bases, and 8 bases lay outside the gene matches. This CDR3 is built from 15 residues. CDR3 sequence: CASSAPWTGQETQYF. In nucleotides, the CDR3 is TGTGCCAGCAGCGCCCCGTGGACAGGACAAGAGACCCAGTACTTC.

The chain links TRBV6-6 to TRBJ2-3; 13 nucleotides match TRBD2. The CDR3 length is 19 residues. Germline V gene lookup returns CDR1 MNHNY and CDR2 SVGAGI (reference sequence). Trimming cost V 1 base and J 4 bases; bases outside gene matches: 11. The CDR3 is CASSYWATSGGEEADTQYF. The CDR3 nucleotides read TGTGCCAGCAGTTACTGGGCTACTAGCGGGGGGGAAGAAGCAGATACGCAGTATTTT.

J is TRBJ1-1 and V is TRBV10-2, with TRBD1 matching over 8 bases. Germline CDR1 WSHSY, CDR2 SAAADI. V lost 1 base to trimming and J lost 0 bases; unmatched junction nucleotides: 4. The length of the CDR3 is 16 residues. For the CDR3, the DNA is TGCGCCAGCAGTGAGTTACAGGGGGGATTGAACACTGAAGCTTTCTTT. Its translation: CASSELQGGLNTEAFF.

This chain joins TRBV2 and TRBJ2-7, with unresolved D. Germline V gene lookup returns CDR1 SNHLY and CDR2 FYNNEI. V was trimmed by 0 bases and J by 4 bases, leaving 7 bases between them. This CDR3 has 13 amino acids. CDR3 sequence (DNA): TGTGCCAGCAGTGAAGCGCCATCATACGAGCAGTACTTC. It specifies CASSEAPSYEQYF.

V gene TRBV7-9 combines with J gene TRBJ2-3; 11 positions match TRBD1. Germline CDR1 and CDR2: SEHNR and FQNEAQ (reference sequence). The CDR3 consists of 17 residues. V was pared by 4 bases and J by 4 bases, with 10 bases of the junction left unmatched. CDR3 nucleotides: TGTGCCAGCAGCTCACCACCGGACAGGGGGCTTTCAGATACGCAGTATTTT. Translated, it gives CASSSPPDRGLSDTQYF.

This clonotype has more than one count but fewer than ten. This chain connects TRBV5-1 to TRBJ1-1; unclear D gene. Trimming pared 2 bases from V and 0 bases from J, leaving 11 bases between. In germline, CDR1 is SGHRS, CDR2 YFSETQ. This CDR3 region has 15 residues. This CDR3 is CASSLTSSMNTEAFF. The DNA for the CDR3 is TGCGCCAGCAGCTTAACAAGTTCCATGAACACTGAAGCTTTCTTT.

The genes are TRBV6-6 and TRBJ2-1; TRBD2 matches 8 bases. There are 13 residues in the CDR3. V was pared by 10 bases and J by 4 bases, with 6 bases of the junction left unmatched. From germline, CDR1 is MNHNY and CDR2 SVGAGI (reference sequence). The CDR3: CATAGLEYNEQFF. As DNA, the CDR3 is TGTGCCACCGCGGGACTAGAGTACAATGAGCAGTTCTTC.

This clonotype was detected a few times. This chain joins TRBV4-3 and TRBJ2-5; TRBD2 matches at 9 bases. With V trimmed by 2 bases and J by 0 bases, 10 bases remained unmatched. The CDR3 length is 18 residues. The germline CDR1 and CDR2 sequences are LGHNA and YSLEER. CDR3 in DNA: TGCGCCAGCAGCCAATACATCGCGGGCGGGGGGGACCAAGAGACCCAGTACTTC. It codes for CASSQYIAGGGDQETQYF.

In this sample, this clonotype turned up a few times. The chain combines TRBV5-1 with TRBJ1-5, with a weak D call TRBD1 (5 bases). The CDR3 length is 15 residues. Germline-derived CDR1 and CDR2 are SGHRS and YFSETQ. Trimming shortened V by 4 bases and J by 4 bases, and 15 bases separated the two germline ends. The CDR3 is CASSPWGEPNQPQHF. DNA of the CDR3: TGCGCCAGCAGCCCATGGGGGGAGCCAAATCAGCCCCAGCATTTT.

This clonotype was detected many times. The chain links TRBV5-1 to TRBJ2-3; weak D call: TRBD1 (6 bases). V was shortened by 0 bases and J by 4 bases, with 12 bases between the two germline ends. There are 15 residues in the CDR3. Germline V CDR1 and CDR2: SGHRS, YFSETQ. DNA for the CDR3: TGCGCCAGCAGCTTGGAGGGACAACACGCAGATACGCAGTATTTT. It yields the protein CASSLEGQHADTQYF.

V usage is TRBV28 and J usage is TRBJ2-7, with a tentative D call TRBD2 (6 bases). In germline, CDR1 is MDHEN, CDR2 SYDVKM. Trimming stripped 2 bases from V and 7 bases from J, with 9 bases between. This CDR3 region has 12 residues. CDR3 in DNA: TGTGCCAGCAGTTTAGGAGGGTTGGAGCAGTACGTC. Residues: CASSLGGLEQYV.

The CDR3 DNA follows: TGTGCCAGCAGCCTCCCTCCAGGGATCTCCTACAATGAGCAGTTCTTC. Its translation is CASSLPPGISYNEQFF. The V gene is TRBV6-2 or TRBV6-3, the J gene TRBJ2-1; D might be TRBD1 (5 bases). CDR3 size: 16 residues. In germline, CDR1 is MNHEY, CDR2 SVGEGT. V dropped 6 bases and J dropped 0 bases, with 15 bases sitting between them.

V and J are TRBV5-5 and TRBJ2-1; D remains ambiguous. In germline, CDR1 is SGHKS, CDR2 YYEKEE (reference sequence). V lost 5 bases, J lost 4 bases, and 10 bases lay in between. The CDR3 runs 13 residues. The CDR3 DNA sequence: TGTGCCAGCAGACCTACAGCTTACAATGAGCAGTTCTTC. It yields the protein CASRPTAYNEQFF.

The chain employs TRBV7-9 and TRBJ2-3; D may be TRBD2 (5 bases). Trimming pared 1 base from V and 5 bases from J, leaving 10 bases between. Germline CDR1 reads SEHNR; CDR2 reads FQNEAQ (reference sequence). This CDR3 has 14 residues. The CDR3 DNA is TGTGCCAGCAGCTTAGTGGAGGTGAAAGATACGCAGTATTTT. Translating gives CASSLVEVKDTQYF.

The CDR3 nucleotides are TGCGCCAGCAGCCAAGAATTCGTTATGTTGGAGCGGGGTCCATATTTT. Protein: CASSQEFVMLERGPYF. The gene calls are TRBV4-3 and TRBJ2-3; TRBD2 matches 7 bases. CDR3 length: 16 residues. The V segment lost 0 bases and the J segment 15 bases; nucleotides outside the gene matches: 18. Germline lookup yields CDR1 LGHNA and CDR2 YSLEER.

V is TRBV5-4 and J is TRBJ2-7; no clear D gene. The CDR3 covers 14 residues. Germline assignment: CDR1 SGHNT and CDR2 YYREEE (reference sequence). Trimming took 4 bases from V and 4 from J, leaving 15 bases between them. CDR3 protein: CASSPWAGTYEQYF. The CDR3 nucleotides are TGTGCCAGCAGCCCCTGGGCAGGAACTTACGAGCAGTACTTC.

The table lists this clonotype with a few counts. V usage is TRBV12-5 and J usage is TRBJ2-1; D possibly corresponds to TRBD2 (5 bases). Germline V gene data show CDR1 as LGHNT and CDR2 as FRNRAP. The CDR3 runs to 13 residues. Trimming left V 4 bases short and J 6 bases short, with 10 bases between. The CDR3 region is CASGYEGLNEQFF. Written as DNA, the CDR3 is TGTGCTAGTGGTTACGAGGGCCTCAATGAGCAGTTCTTC.

This clonotype came up a few times. CDR3 loop: CASSLPAGQGNPSSYNEQFF. For the CDR3, the DNA is TGTGCCAGCAGCTTACCAGCCGGACAGGGGAACCCCAGCTCCTACAATGAGCAGTTCTTC. This sequence joins TRBV7-9 and TRBJ2-1; 9 bases are a match to TRBD1. The CDR3 sequence is 20 residues long. The trim removed 2 bases at V and 0 bases at J, leaving 14 bases unmatched. Germline V gene lookup returns CDR1 SEHNR and CDR2 FQNEAQ (reference sequence).

This chain connects TRBV27 to TRBJ1-6; unclear D gene. V shed 5 bases and J shed 0 bases, with 11 bases lying between them. The germline V gene encodes CDR1 MNHEY and CDR2 SMNVEV (reference sequence). The CDR3 totals 16 residues. This CDR3 is CASSPRISSYNSPLHF. The CDR3 DNA is TGTGCCAGCAGTCCCAGGATTAGCTCCTATAATTCACCCCTCCACTTT.

The rearrangement joins TRBV5-5 to TRBJ1-1; the match to TRBD1 covers 8 bases. The V segment lost 4 bases and the J segment 1 base; nucleotides outside the gene matches: 9. Germline V lookup: CDR1 SGHKS, CDR2 YYEKEE (reference sequence). CDR3 length equals 16 residues. The CDR3 DNA follows: TGTGCCAGCAGCCCGGACAGGGTTTTGCGGAACACTGAAGCTTTCTTT. As protein: CASSPDRVLRNTEAFF.

This sequence joins TRBV4-3 and TRBJ1-1; TRBD1 might be the D (5 bases). Germline V gene lookup returns CDR1 LGHNA and CDR2 YSLEER. V lost 1 base and J 8 bases, leaving 8 bases between the germline ends. This CDR3 has 12 residues. CDR3 amino acids: CASSQGGSEAFF. CDR3 sequence (DNA): TGCGCCAGCAGCCAAGGGGGGTCGGAAGCTTTCTTT.